The 13 T cell receptor beta chains presented below share a single source sample, sequenced in a study of human CD4 T cells and Enterobacteriaceae. The memory gate held CD4+ cells that were not CD45RA+CCR7+CD95- naive cells, over 95% pure. Here immunoSEQ multiplex PCR was the method, and the copy in TCRdb shows in-frame clones only, minus some. The sample carries about 25,000 clones, approximately 78% recorded once. Sequencing was performed on memory CD4+ T cells from blood. The receptors stem from a human donor in good health.

The chain employs TRBV4-2 and TRBJ2-5, with D possibly being TRBD2 (7 bases). The CDR3 extends over 18 amino acids. CDR1 and CDR2 (germline): LGHNA, YNFKEQ. V lost 4 bases, J lost 4 bases, and 25 bases lay in between. The CDR3 nucleotides read TGTGCCAGCAGCCCCAGTCAGGGAGGTGGGGGGGCAGGAGAGACCCAGTACTTC. This sequence encodes CASSPSQGGGGAGETQYF.

The chain uses TRBV18 and TRBJ2-3, with 13 bases aligning to TRBD2. The junction had 6 bases not matched to a gene; V was cut back by 0 bases and J by 6 bases. The CDR3 is 17 residues long. Germline-derived CDR1 and CDR2 are KGHSH and LQKENI. The CDR3 here is CASSPPGLAGRQDTQYF. The CDR3 coding sequence is TGTGCCAGCTCACCACCGGGACTAGCGGGACGACAGGATACGCAGTATTTT.

The J gene is TRBJ2-2, the V gene TRBV27; D not resolved. The V gene lost 6 bases and the J gene lost 3 bases, with 11 bases spanning the gap. This CDR3 comprises 14 residues. Germline V gives CDR1 MNHEY, CDR2 SMNVEV (reference sequence). CDR3 DNA sequence: TGTGCCAGCAGCCGCCACCGGGACACCGGGGAGCTGTTTTTT. Protein: CASSRHRDTGELFF.

This clone is a singleton in its sample. The chain uses TRBV6-6 and TRBJ1-4; D unresolved. The CDR3 extends over 14 amino acids. The germline V gene encodes CDR1 MNHNY and CDR2 SVGAGI (reference sequence). V dropped 0 bases and J dropped 5 bases, with 7 bases sitting between them. CDR3 sequence reads: CASSYSSQNEKLFF. The CDR3 DNA sequence: TGTGCCAGCAGTTACTCGAGCCAGAATGAAAAACTGTTTTTT.

V usage is TRBV6-1 and J usage is TRBJ1-4; no definite D call. The CDR3 is 11 amino acids. Germline V gives CDR1 MNHNS, CDR2 SASEGT. Trimming pared 3 bases from V and 13 bases from J, leaving 9 bases between. CDR3: CASSDGFRLFF. Here the CDR3 DNA reads TGTGCCAGCAGTGATGGATTCCGACTGTTTTTT.

This chain connects TRBV5-1 to TRBJ2-7; D is uncertain. CDR1 and CDR2 (germline): SGHRS, YFSETQ. This CDR3 is built from 14 residues. Trimming stripped 3 bases from V and 3 bases from J, with 13 bases between. The CDR3 sequence is CASSWGRDSYEQYF. The CDR3 DNA reads as TGCGCCAGCAGCTGGGGTAGGGATAGCTACGAGCAGTACTTC.

This clone has a handful of counts. The V gene is TRBV5-1, the J gene TRBJ1-2; D gene ambiguous. Trimming removed 2 bases from V and 8 bases from J, with 19 bases in between. CDR3 length equals 15 residues. The germline gives CDR1 SGHRS, CDR2 YFSETQ. CDR3 amino acids: CASSLEFGAVRGYTF. In DNA, the CDR3 is TGCGCCAGCAGCTTAGAGTTTGGTGCCGTACGGGGCTACACCTTC.

The rearrangement links TRBV7-3 to TRBJ2-2; 9 bases line up with TRBD2. CDR1 is SGHTA and CDR2 is FQGTGA in the germline V gene. The V and J ends lost 3 bases and 2 bases, in that order; junction bases with no gene match: 7. This CDR3 contains 17 residues. CDR3 sequence reads: CASSFSGSSQNTGELFF. CDR3 sequence (DNA): TGTGCCAGCAGCTTTAGCGGGAGTTCCCAAAACACCGGGGAGCTGTTTTTT.

This clone has just a few counts. This chain joins TRBV29-1 and TRBJ1-3; 7 bases match TRBD1. CDR3 length equals 13 residues. From germline, CDR1 is SQVTM and CDR2 ANQGSEA. Trimming took 5 bases from V and 4 from J; bases not matched to a gene: 5. The CDR3 loop reads CSVQTGTGNTIYF. CDR3 in DNA: TGCAGCGTTCAGACAGGGACAGGAAACACCATATATTTT. The entire variable domain, with the rest obtained from reference TRBV29-1 and TRBJ1-3, is as follows: SAVISQKPSRDICQRGTSLTIQCQVDSQVTMMFWYRQQPGQSLTLIATANQGSEATYESGFVIDKFPISRPNLTFSTLTVSNMSPEDSSIYLCSVQTGTGNTIYFGEGSWLTVV.

The chain joins TRBV7-2 to TRBJ2-1; TRBD1 might be the D (6 bases). This CDR3 region has 14 residues. Germline-derived CDR1 and CDR2 are SGHTA and FQGNSA. Trimming cost V 5 bases and J 9 bases, with 17 bases left between them. The CDR3 coding sequence is TGTGCCAGCAGCCAGGCGTTACAGGGTAGTGAGCAGTTCTTC. As protein: CASSQALQGSEQFF.

This clone was observed a single time. The CDR3: CASSVRQGQETQYF. CDR3 nucleotide sequence: TGTGCCAGCAGCGTTCGACAAGGCCAAGAGACCCAGTACTTC. The chain recombines TRBV2 with TRBJ2-5, with D unclear. Trimming took 6 bases from V and 1 from J, leaving 12 bases between them. This CDR3 contains 14 residues. Germline CDR1 is SNHLY and CDR2 is FYNNEI.

V and J are TRBV25-1 and TRBJ2-1, with D perhaps TRBD1 or TRBD2 (6 bases each). The V gene's germline CDR1 is MGHDK and CDR2 SYGVNS. V lost 6 bases and J lost 7, with 13 bases in between. CDR3 length: 13 amino acids. Here the CDR3 reads CASRRGTSNEQFF. CDR3 coding DNA: TGTGCCAGCAGGAGGGGGACTTCGAATGAGCAGTTCTTC.

The chain uses TRBV25-1 and TRBJ2-1; 9 positions agree with TRBD2. Trimming took 3 bases from V and 3 from J; bases not matched to a gene: 0. Germline V CDR1 and CDR2: MGHDK, SYGVNS. The CDR3 is 14 residues long. The CDR3 coding sequence is TGTGCCAGCAGTGAGACTAGCGGCTACAATGAGCAGTTCTTC. It translates to CASSETSGYNEQFF.